A selection of T cell receptor beta chains follows, all from one sample in a study of T cell responses to AZD1222 COVID-19 vaccine. The data were produced by immunoSEQ multiplex PCR, yet TCRdb's version contains in-frame clones alone and is incomplete. The table lists tens of thousands of clones, 85% to 95% of them singletons, with roughly 4.3% in the top ten. The starting material was peripheral blood, obtained on day 0 of MenACWY control vaccination. Receptors were obtained from an adult in good health. CDR3s include the opening cysteine and the closing phenylalanine or tryptophan. The D gene is left open where the match is weak. Size tells how often a clone was seen (once, few, many) or the class of an expanded clone, and some rows leave it out.

clone_size j_call d_call v_call cdr3_aa cdr3_nt
- TRBJ2-7 TRBD2 TRBV14 CASSQDLAGTYEQYF TGTGCCAGCAGCCAAGATCTAGCGGGTACCTACGAGCAGTACTTC
- TRBJ1-6 - TRBV7-3 CASSLRGQDSPLHF TGTGCCAGCAGCTTAAGGGGGCAGGATTCACCCCTCCACTTT
- TRBJ2-7 - TRBV3-1/TRBV3-2 CASSQESTDFYEQYF TGTGCCAGCAGCCAAGAATCGACAGATTTTTACGAGCAGTACTTC
- TRBJ1-1 TRBD1 TRBV7-3 CASSPDRDTEAFF TGTGCCAGCAGCCCGGACAGGGACACTGAAGCTTTCTTT
once TRBJ1-5 - TRBV7-9 CASSLDRGNQPQHF TGTGCCAGCAGCTTAGACAGGGGCAATCAGCCCCAGCATTTT
- TRBJ1-5 TRBD1 TRBV6-5 CASVEQGHQPQHF TGTGCCAGCGTGGAACAGGGGCATCAGCCCCAGCATTTT
- TRBJ2-2 - TRBV7-3 CASSPKLATANTGELFF TGTGCCAGCAGTCCGAAGTTGGCGACGGCTAACACCGGGGAGCTGTTTTTT
- TRBJ1-2 TRBD1 TRBV2 CASSLGQGDGYTF TGTGCCAGCAGCCTGGGACAGGGGGATGGCTACACCTTC
- TRBJ1-1 - TRBV4-1 CASSQGFGRNTEAFF TGCGCCAGCAGCCAAGGCTTCGGGAGGAACACTGAAGCTTTCTTT
- TRBJ2-7 TRBD1 TRBV2 CASSPGQGLAYEQYF TGTGCCAGCAGCCCTGGACAGGGGCTCGCCTACGAGCAGTACTTC
- TRBJ2-7 TRBD2 TRBV11-1 CASSKGTSGTSYEQYF TGTGCCAGCAGCAAAGGGACTAGCGGGACTTCCTACGAGCAGTACTTC
- TRBJ2-7 TRBD2 TRBV19 CASRGTPDRGGEQYF TGTGCCAGTAGGGGTACTCCCGACCGGGGGGGCGAGCAGTACTTC
- TRBJ2-3 - TRBV27 CASSLGILRTDTQYF TGTGCCAGCAGTTTGGGGATACTTCGTACAGATACGCAGTATTTT
once TRBJ2-7 - TRBV5-4 CASSLGGRAGTYEQYF TGTGCCAGCAGCCTGGGTGGAAGGGCCGGAACCTACGAGCAGTACTTC
- TRBJ2-3 - TRBV11-2 CASSLGSDTQYF TGTGCCAGCAGCTTAGGTTCAGATACGCAGTATTTT
- TRBJ1-3 - TRBV6-1 CASSEGGNWWWTGNTIYF TGTGCCAGCAGTGAGGGGGGGAACTGGTGGTGGACTGGAAACACCATATATTTT
- TRBJ1-2 - TRBV6-5 CASSYSGTGRGYGYTF TGTGCCAGCAGTTACTCGGGAACAGGGCGGGGGTATGGCTACACCTTC
- TRBJ1-2 - TRBV28 CASSQTGVYGYTF TGTGCCAGCAGCCAAACAGGAGTCTATGGCTACACCTTC
- TRBJ2-3 - TRBV15 CATSRGADTQYF TGTGCCACCAGCAGAGGGGCTGATACGCAGTATTTT
few TRBJ1-5 - TRBV23-1 CASSQKSPSNQPQHF TGCGCCAGCAGTCAAAAAAGCCCGAGCAATCAGCCCCAGCATTTT
- TRBJ2-1 TRBD1 TRBV7-2 CASRKDRDRGHNEQFF TGTGCCAGCAGAAAAGATCGGGACAGGGGACACAATGAGCAGTTCTTC
- TRBJ2-2 TRBD2 TRBV11-2 CASSHTTSGRGNTGELFF TGTGCCAGCAGCCACACAACTAGCGGGAGAGGCAACACCGGGGAGCTGTTTTTT
- TRBJ1-1 - TRBV7-9 CASSQALRLWTEAFF TGTGCCAGCAGCCAAGCCCTACGTTTGTGGACTGAAGCTTTCTTT
- TRBJ1-1 - TRBV7-9 CASSLVGKKGGLNTEAFF TGTGCCAGCAGCTTAGTTGGAAAAAAGGGCGGACTGAACACTGAAGCTTTCTTT
- TRBJ1-5 - TRBV28 CASSGTPGNQPQHF TGTGCCAGCTCAGGGACACCGGGGAATCAGCCCCAGCATTTT
- TRBJ1-2 - TRBV5-1 CASSLAGYASDGYTF TGCGCCAGCAGCTTGGCGGGGTACGCCTCAGATGGCTACACCTTC
- TRBJ1-4 TRBD1 TRBV10-3 CAISGTGDEKLFF TGTGCCATCAGTGGAACAGGGGATGAAAAACTGTTTTTT
- TRBJ2-1 TRBD1 TRBV3-1/TRBV3-2 CASSPRDRDYNEQFF TGTGCCAGCAGCCCCCGGGACAGGGATTACAATGAGCAGTTCTTC
once TRBJ1-2 - TRBV5-1 CASSFYDRTTNYGYTF TGCGCCAGCAGCTTTTATGACCGGACCACTAACTATGGCTACACCTTC
- TRBJ2-7 - TRBV5-1 CASSAEGRIPYEQYF TGCGCCAGCAGCGCGGAGGGGCGAATCCCCTACGAGCAGTACTTC
- TRBJ1-1 - TRBV7-9 CASSLVAGNTEAFF TGTGCCAGCAGCTTAGTTGCCGGTAACACTGAAGCTTTCTTT
- TRBJ1-1 - TRBV7-2 CASSSHLVTEAFF TGTGCCAGCAGCTCACATTTAGTCACTGAAGCTTTCTTT
- TRBJ2-2 TRBD2 TRBV5-1 CASSLTQAGEYGGELFF TGCGCCAGCAGCTTGACACAAGCGGGAGAATACGGCGGGGAGCTGTTTTTT
- TRBJ1-5 - TRBV5-6 CASGTAGERRPQHF TGTGCCAGCGGAACCGCAGGGGAGCGGCGTCCCCAGCATTTT
- TRBJ1-3 - TRBV12-3/TRBV12-4 CASSLQNTIYF TGTGCCAGCAGTCTCCAAAACACCATATATTTT
- TRBJ1-1 - TRBV7-2 CASSLFSGPMNTEAFF TGTGCCAGCAGCTTATTTTCAGGCCCTATGAACACTGAAGCTTTCTTT
- TRBJ1-2 TRBD1 TRBV5-4 CASSLPDRRLSQYGYTF TGTGCCAGCAGCTTGCCGGACAGGAGGCTTTCTCAGTATGGCTACACCTTC
- TRBJ2-2 - TRBV5-1 CASSFETTGTGELFF TGCGCCAGCAGCTTCGAAACGACCGGGACCGGGGAGCTGTTTTTT
- TRBJ1-6 TRBD1 TRBV6-5 CASRTGTAANSPLHF TGTGCCAGCAGGACCGGGACAGCTGCTAATTCACCCCTCCACTTT
once TRBJ2-5 - TRBV29-1 CSVLLMDYDRETQYF TGCAGCGTTCTTTTAATGGACTACGACCGAGAGACCCAGTACTTC
- TRBJ1-2 - TRBV7-9 CASSFSPSPYGYTF TGTGCCAGCAGCTTCTCGCCCAGCCCCTATGGCTACACCTTC
once TRBJ2-1 - TRBV29-1 CSAPSGAYNEQFF TGCAGCGCACCATCTGGGGCTTACAATGAGCAGTTCTTC
once TRBJ1-1 - TRBV15 CATSRDWAPGTVGTEAFF TGTGCCACCAGCAGAGATTGGGCTCCGGGCACTGTGGGCACTGAAGCTTTCTTT
- TRBJ2-7 - TRBV7-9 CASGDTTYEQYF TGTGCCAGTGGGGACACAACCTACGAGCAGTACTTC
- TRBJ2-3 - TRBV9 CASRSSGGGTADTQYF TGTGCCAGCAGATCTTCAGGAGGGGGGACGGCAGATACGCAGTATTTT
once TRBJ1-4 - TRBV25-1 CASSLYGEKLFF TGTGCCAGCAGTCTCTATGGCGAAAAACTGTTTTTT
- TRBJ1-6 - TRBV7-2 CASSLGVLNSPLHF TGTGCCAGCAGCTTAGGGGTCTTGAATTCACCCCTCCACTTT
- TRBJ2-7 - TRBV14 CASSQGKGSGAYEQYF TGTGCCAGCAGCCAGGGAAAAGGGTCCGGAGCATACGAGCAGTACTTC
- TRBJ2-5 - TRBV11-2 CASGPETQYF TGTGCCAGCGGGCCGGAGACCCAGTACTTC
- TRBJ2-4 - TRBV19 CASRGQNIQYF TGTGCCAGCAGGGGCCAGAACATTCAGTACTTC
- TRBJ1-4 - TRBV18 CASSLPDGSPNEKLFF TGTGCCAGCTCACTTCCCGATGGGTCACCGAATGAAAAACTGTTTTTT
- TRBJ2-5 TRBD1 TRBV6-5 CASSDSGGFETQYF TGTGCCAGCTCCGACTCAGGGGGTTTCGAGACCCAGTACTTC
- TRBJ2-7 TRBD1 TRBV12-5 CATCQGQQLGEQYF TGTGCTACGTGTCAGGGACAGCAACTCGGCGAGCAGTACTTC
- TRBJ1-2 - TRBV19 CASSIRAKNYGYTF TGTGCCAGTAGTATCCGGGCTAAGAACTATGGCTACACCTTC